The 6 T cell receptor beta chains in this list originate from one sample, sequenced in a study of blood T cell repertoires in COVID-19. Libraries were prepared by immunoSEQ multiplex PCR; TCRdb keeps only in-frame clonotypes and omits some of them. The data hold 130,000 to 150,000 clones, with about four fifths observed a single time. What was sequenced was peripheral blood. These receptors originate from a man in his 70s who had recovered from COVID-19.

This rearrangement joins TRBV7-2 to TRBJ1-1; no clear D gene. Trimming shortened V by 1 base and J by 6 bases, and 12 bases separated the two germline ends. Germline V gene sequence: CDR1 SGHTA, CDR2 FQGNSA. This CDR3 is built from 14 residues. CDR3 nucleotides: TGTGCCAGCAGCTTAGGGTATGGCGCGGCTGAAGCTTTCTTT. Translation: CASSLGYGAAEAFF.

The chain employs TRBV12-5 and TRBJ2-5; D is possibly TRBD1 (6 bases). The CDR3 loop spans 14 amino acids. Germline CDR1 is LGHNT and CDR2 is FRNRAP. The germline V and J ends were trimmed by 7 bases and 5 bases, with 17 bases remaining between them. The CDR3 region is CASALGDNGETQYF. The CDR3 DNA reads TGTGCTAGTGCCTTGGGGGACAATGGGGAGACCCAGTACTTC.

The chain has TRBV11-2 and TRBJ2-7; TRBD2 aligns across 11 bases. There are 15 residues in the CDR3. Germline V lookup: CDR1 SGHAT, CDR2 FQNNGV. Germline trimming cut 4 bases from V and 3 bases from J; bases unmatched to any gene: 5. CDR3 in DNA: TGTGCCAGCAGCTCGTCGACTAGCGGGGTCTACGAGCAGTACTTC. Residues: CASSSSTSGVYEQYF.

The chain uses TRBV30 and TRBJ2-3; no definite D call. V gave up 1 base and J gave up 8 bases, with 13 bases separating them. CDR1 is GTSNPN and CDR2 is SVGIG in the germline V gene (reference sequence). The length of the CDR3 is 13 residues. CDR3 protein: CAWSEAGPVTQYF. The DNA for the CDR3 is TGTGCCTGGAGTGAGGCAGGCCCAGTTACGCAGTATTTT.

The V call is TRBV3-1 (or the pseudogene TRBV3-2), the J call TRBJ2-7; 7 nucleotides line up with TRBD1. The V gene end was trimmed by 0 bases and the J gene end by 3 bases; junction bases not matched to a gene: 2. Per the germline V gene, CDR1 is LGHDT and CDR2 is YNNKEL (reference sequence). This CDR3 spans 14 amino acids. The CDR3 DNA is TGTGCCAGCAGCCAAGACAGGGACAGCTACGAGCAGTACTTC. It yields the protein CASSQDRDSYEQYF.

The CDR3 sequence: CAWRGSGETQYF. CDR3 DNA: TGTGCCTGGAGGGGAAGCGGAGAGACCCAGTACTTC. V is TRBV30 and J is TRBJ2-5, with a tentative D call TRBD2 (5 bases). Between the trimmed V and J ends, which lost 3 bases and 4 bases, there was a span of 9 bases. The CDR3 sequence is 12 residues long. CDR1 is GTSNPN and CDR2 is SVGIG in the germline V gene (reference sequence).